Each of the 18 T cell receptor beta chains below was sequenced from the same sample in a study of immune evolution from preneoplasia to lung adenocarcinoma. Sequenced by immunoSEQ multiplex PCR; TCRdb stores in-frame clones only, minus some. The table records tens of thousands of clones, 70% to 85% of them present only once. The sequencing sample was made of FFPE invasive lung adenocarcinoma tissue. The receptors here all came from a person between 60 and 70 years old with lung adenocarcinoma.

J is TRBJ2-1 and V is TRBV28, with D possibly TRBD2 on 7 matching bases. CDR3 length: 16 residues. Germline V gives CDR1 MDHEN, CDR2 SYDVKM. Trimming left V 6 bases short and J 3 bases short, with 18 bases between. CDR3 nucleotides: TGTGCCAGCAGCCCCCCTGGCGGGGGCGACTACAATGAGCAGTTCTTC. Its protein is CASSPPGGGDYNEQFF. Drawing the rest from reference TRBV28 and TRBJ2-1, the complete variable domain is DVKVTQSSRYLVKRTGEKVFLECVQDMDHENMFWYRQDPGLGLRLIYFSYDVKMKEKGDIPEGYSVSREKKERFSLILESASTNQTSMYLCASSPPGGGDYNEQFFGPGTRLTVL.

This chain links TRBV18 with TRBJ2-1; D possibly corresponds to TRBD1 (5 bases). The CDR3 spans 15 residues. In germline, CDR1 is KGHSH, CDR2 LQKENI. Trimming took 3 bases from V and 12 from J, leaving 21 bases between them. CDR3 residues: CASSPHTGPESGQFF. The CDR3 region has the DNA TGTGCCAGCTCACCCCACACAGGACCCGAATCAGGGCAGTTCTTC.

The chain employs TRBV19 and TRBJ1-1; perhaps TRBD1 as D (5 bases). Germline CDR1 LNHDA, CDR2 SQIVND (reference sequence). The V end was cut by 3 bases, the J end by 1 base, with 9 bases between. This CDR3 contains 14 residues. The CDR3 sequence: CASSIRGRNTEAFF. CDR3 sequence (DNA): TGTGCCAGTAGTATTCGGGGGAGGAACACTGAAGCTTTCTTT.

The genes are TRBV11-2 and TRBJ2-7; 13 bases are shared with TRBD2. The germline CDR1 and CDR2 sequences are SGHAT and FQNNGV. Trimming took 5 bases from V and 3 from J; bases not matched to a gene: 7. The CDR3 loop spans 16 amino acids. The CDR3 spells CASSPIGTSGNYEQYF. For the CDR3, the DNA is TGTGCCAGCAGCCCCATCGGGACTAGCGGGAACTACGAGCAGTACTTC.

This clone was recorded once. The V gene is TRBV9, the J gene TRBJ1-1; D unclear. The CDR3 runs 15 residues. Trimming cost V 4 bases and J 0 bases, with 13 bases left between them. In germline, CDR1 is SGDLS, CDR2 YYNGEE. This CDR3 is CASSPRSSVNTEAFF. In DNA form, the CDR3 reads TGTGCCAGCAGCCCCCGGTCTTCGGTGAACACTGAAGCTTTCTTT. The full variable domain, with the rest looked up from reference TRBV9 and TRBJ1-1, is DSGVTQTPKHLITATGQRVTLRCSPRSGDLSVYWYQQSLDQGLQFLIQYYNGEERAKGNILERFSAQQFPDLHSELNLSSLELGDSALYFCASSPRSSVNTEAFFGQGTRLTVV.

The V and J genes are TRBV19 and TRBJ2-6, with D unresolved. Germline-derived CDR1 and CDR2 are LNHDA and SQIVND (reference sequence). Trimming removed 4 bases from V and 0 bases from J, with 7 bases in between. The CDR3 is 15 amino acids. The CDR3 DNA reads TGTGCCAGTAGTAGTCCGGGCTCTGGGGCCAACGTCCTGACTTTC. Protein product: CASSSPGSGANVLTF.

The DNA of the CDR3 is TGCGCCAGCAGTCCCGGGACAGTATTAGGGCTCAAAGAGACCCAGTACTTC. It encodes CASSPGTVLGLKETQYF. The V and J genes are TRBV10-2 and TRBJ2-5, with 7 bases aligning to TRBD1. This CDR3 is 17 amino acids long. The ends lost 5 bases at V and 3 bases at J; junction bases unmatched: 15. Germline V gives CDR1 WSHSY, CDR2 SAAADI.

This chain joins TRBV2 and TRBJ2-7, with 8 bases matching TRBD1. This CDR3 spans 13 amino acids. Germline assignment: CDR1 SNHLY and CDR2 FYNNEI. The CDR3 coding sequence is TGTGCATGCAAGGACAGGGTGATGTACGAGCAGTACTTC. It encodes CACKDRVMYEQYF.

The CDR3 DNA sequence: TGTGCCTGGAGTGGGGGGGGGTACACTGAAGCTTTCTTT. This gives the protein CAWSGGGYTEAFF. V usage is TRBV30 and J usage is TRBJ1-1; D possibly corresponds to TRBD1 (5 bases). The germline V gene has CDR1 GTSNPN and CDR2 SVGIG (reference sequence). The CDR3 has 13 residues. V lost 1 base to trimming and J lost 3 bases, with 9 bases between them.

The chain has TRBV5-1 and TRBJ2-3, with 8 positions matching TRBD2. The CDR3 totals 14 residues. The trim removed 4 bases at V and 3 bases at J, leaving 4 bases unmatched. The germline V gene encodes CDR1 SGHRS and CDR2 YFSETQ. CDR3 nucleotide sequence: TGCGCCAGCAGCCAAGGGACTAGAACAGATACGCAGTATTTT. This encodes CASSQGTRTDTQYF.

The CDR3 loop is CASSLQGAQGQPQHF. The CDR3 coding sequence is TGTGCCAGCAGCTTACAGGGGGCGCAGGGTCAGCCCCAGCATTTT. The chain employs TRBV7-8 and TRBJ1-5, with 8 bases aligning to TRBD1. The V gene's germline CDR1 is SGHVS and CDR2 FQNEAQ. The CDR3 consists of 15 residues. The V and J ends lost 2 bases and 6 bases, in that order; junction bases with no gene match: 6.

The chain has TRBV6-5 and TRBJ2-2; 8 positions agree with TRBD1. V was clipped by 6 bases and J by 4 bases; unmatched bases: 7. Germline CDR1 MNHEY, CDR2 SVGAGI. The CDR3 is 15 amino acids. CDR3: CASRPRQGFTGELFF. DNA of the CDR3: TGTGCCAGCAGACCTAGACAGGGGTTCACCGGGGAGCTGTTTTTT.

The V and J genes are TRBV7-2 and TRBJ2-5; D may be TRBD1 or TRBD2 (5 bases each). The length of the CDR3 is 12 residues. Germline-derived CDR1 and CDR2 are SGHTA and FQGNSA. Trimming pared 7 bases from V and 7 bases from J, leaving 13 bases between. The CDR3 sequence: CASTQGEGTQYF. The CDR3 DNA sequence: TGTGCCAGCACCCAGGGAGAAGGGACCCAGTACTTC.

The chain uses TRBV6-1 and TRBJ1-4; D gene unclear. There are 13 residues in the CDR3. Germline CDR1 and CDR2: MNHNS and SASEGT. V lost 8 bases, J lost 8 bases, and 15 bases lay in between. CDR3 in amino acids: CASRRIEGEKLFF. As DNA, the CDR3 is TGTGCCAGCCGCCGAATCGAGGGAGAAAAACTGTTTTTT.

Here the CDR3 reads CSVKVNWDQPQHF. The CDR3 DNA is TGCAGCGTGAAAGTGAATTGGGATCAGCCCCAGCATTTT. The rearrangement uses TRBV29-1 and TRBJ1-5, with D hard to call. CDR1 is SQVTM and CDR2 is ANQGSEA in the germline V gene. CDR3 length: 13 amino acids. V was clipped by 6 bases and J by 5 bases, with 14 bases between them.

The rearrangement joins TRBV14 to TRBJ2-1; 7 bases map to TRBD1. Trimming took 6 bases from V and 3 from J; bases not matched to a gene: 5. This CDR3 comprises 14 residues. In germline, CDR1 is SGHDN, CDR2 FVKESK. CDR3: CASRRRDSYNEQFF. CDR3 DNA sequence: TGTGCCAGCAGACGACGGGACAGCTACAATGAGCAGTTCTTC. The complete variable domain, with remaining parts taken from reference TRBV14 and TRBJ2-1, reads EAGVTQFPSHSVIEKGQTVTLRCDPISGHDNLYWYRRVMGKEIKFLLHFVKESKQDESGMPNNRFLAERTGGTYSTLKVQPAELEDSGVYFCASRRRDSYNEQFFGPGTRLTVL.

The chain carries TRBV29-1 and TRBJ2-7; TRBD2 agrees at 11 bases. The CDR3 totals 13 residues. Germline V gene lookup returns CDR1 SQVTM and CDR2 ANQGSEA. The trim removed 7 bases at V and 4 bases at J, leaving 6 bases unmatched. DNA for the CDR3: TGCAGCGCCCAGACTAGCGGGACTTACGAGCAGTACTTC. It specifies CSAQTSGTYEQYF.

The chain carries TRBV25-1 and TRBJ2-1; D not resolved. Germline lookup yields CDR1 MGHDK and CDR2 SYGVNS. V dropped 1 base and J dropped 4 bases, with 8 bases sitting between them. The CDR3 runs to 14 residues. In nucleotides, the CDR3 is TGTGCCAGCAGTGAATCCCCGGAATACAATGAGCAGTTCTTC. Amino acids: CASSESPEYNEQFF.